A selection of T cell receptor beta chains follows, all from one sample in a study of shared clonotypes between healthy human individuals. Sequenced by immunoSEQ multiplex PCR; TCRdb stores in-frame clones only, minus some. The repertoire includes about 680,000 clones, about 92% of them detected once, and about a quarter sits in the top ten. The specimen was naive CD8+ T cells sorted from blood. The receptor set was obtained from a young man in good health. CDR3s leave out the opening cysteine and the closing phenylalanine or tryptophan. D genes are given only for firm matches.

>TRBV7-9|TRBJ2-1|NA
ASSGRLQIYPYNEQF
>TRBV4-3|TRBJ2-5|TRBD2
ASSLGAGGQETQY
>TRBV7-8|TRBJ2-1|TRBD1
ASSPNRGGEQF
>TRBV7-7|TRBJ2-7|NA
ASSLALTNEQY
>TRBV27|TRBJ2-7|NA
ASSLSNGYEQY
>TRBV7-9|TRBJ2-7|NA
ASSLPGTQTYEQY
>TRBV5-1|TRBJ1-5|NA
ASNEGPKTKQGGQPQH
>TRBV7-8|TRBJ2-1|NA
ASSYMSSYNEQF
>TRBV4-1|TRBJ2-2|TRBD2
ASSQASGSSGELF
>TRBV7-9|TRBJ2-7|NA
ASSQAGTGYEQY
>TRBV27|TRBJ2-4|NA
ASRRAGAKNIQY
>TRBV11-2|TRBJ2-7|TRBD2
ASSAFPGGRSYEQY
>TRBV29-1|TRBJ2-1|TRBD1
SVEPTGSNEQF
>TRBV5-1|TRBJ2-3|NA
ASSFLGTDTQY
>TRBV30|TRBJ1-5|NA
AWSQRDGQPQH
>TRBV23-1|TRBJ2-1|TRBD1
ASSPPLVTGDNEQF
>TRBV6-5|TRBJ2-5|NA
ASSSTAQETQY
>TRBV7-6|TRBJ1-3|TRBD1
ASSLGQGMDYSGNTIY